This entry is about one T cell receptor beta chain. This specimen belongs to a study of blood T cell repertoires in COVID-19. On the study more broadly: T cells, B-cell-depleted T cells, or PBMCs provided the cDNA or gDNA that served as material.

The repertoire was sequenced with immunoSEQ multiplex PCR; TCRdb's copy has only in-frame clones and lacks some. The profile shows 200,000 to 250,000 clones, approximately 80% of them singletons. Per germline, CDR1 SGHTA and CDR2 FQGNSA. The V gene end was trimmed by 7 bases and the J gene end by 8 bases; junction bases not matched to a gene: 9. CDR3 size: 15 residues. V is TRBV7-2 and J is TRBJ2-1, with TRBD2 identical over 12 bases. The sequence came from a woman over 75 with acute or convalescent COVID-19. The sequencing sample was made of peripheral blood. The CDR3 is CASTGGLAGSYEQFF. CDR3 sequence (DNA): TGTGCCAGCACCGGCGGACTAGCGGGGTCCTATGAGCAGTTCTTC.